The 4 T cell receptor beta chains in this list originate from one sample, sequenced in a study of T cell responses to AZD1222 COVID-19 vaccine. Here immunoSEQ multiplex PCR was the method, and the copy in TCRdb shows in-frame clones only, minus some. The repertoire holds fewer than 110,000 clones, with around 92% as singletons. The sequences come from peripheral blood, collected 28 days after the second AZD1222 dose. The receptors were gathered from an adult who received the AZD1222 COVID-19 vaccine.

Here the CDR3 DNA reads TGTGCCAGCAGTTTAGGGACAGGGTATGGCTACACCTTC. This gives the protein CASSLGTGYGYTF. V gene TRBV28 combines with J gene TRBJ1-2, with 9 bases matching TRBD1. V dropped 2 bases and J dropped 5; count of bases not matched to a gene: 0. The germline gives CDR1 MDHEN, CDR2 SYDVKM. CDR3 length equals 13 residues.

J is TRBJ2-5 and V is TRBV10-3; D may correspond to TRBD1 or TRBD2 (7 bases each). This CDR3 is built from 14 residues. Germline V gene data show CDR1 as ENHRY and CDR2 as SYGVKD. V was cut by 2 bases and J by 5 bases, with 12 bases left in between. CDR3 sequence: CAISERQGGETQYF. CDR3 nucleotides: TGTGCCATCAGTGAGAGGCAGGGGGGGGAGACCCAGTACTTC.

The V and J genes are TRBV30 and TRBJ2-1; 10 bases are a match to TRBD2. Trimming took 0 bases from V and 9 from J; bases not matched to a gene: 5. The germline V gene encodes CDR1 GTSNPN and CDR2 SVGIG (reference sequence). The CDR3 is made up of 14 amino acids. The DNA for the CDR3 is TGTGCCTGGAGTGTAGTAGCGGGGGGTATTGAGCAGTTCTTC. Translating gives CAWSVVAGGIEQFF.

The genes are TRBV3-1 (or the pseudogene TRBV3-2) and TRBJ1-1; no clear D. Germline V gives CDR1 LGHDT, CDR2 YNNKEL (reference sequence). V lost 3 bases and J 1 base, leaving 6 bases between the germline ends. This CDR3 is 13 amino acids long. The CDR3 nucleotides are TGTGCCAGCAGCCATGACACGAACACTGAAGCTTTCTTT. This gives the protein CASSHDTNTEAFF.